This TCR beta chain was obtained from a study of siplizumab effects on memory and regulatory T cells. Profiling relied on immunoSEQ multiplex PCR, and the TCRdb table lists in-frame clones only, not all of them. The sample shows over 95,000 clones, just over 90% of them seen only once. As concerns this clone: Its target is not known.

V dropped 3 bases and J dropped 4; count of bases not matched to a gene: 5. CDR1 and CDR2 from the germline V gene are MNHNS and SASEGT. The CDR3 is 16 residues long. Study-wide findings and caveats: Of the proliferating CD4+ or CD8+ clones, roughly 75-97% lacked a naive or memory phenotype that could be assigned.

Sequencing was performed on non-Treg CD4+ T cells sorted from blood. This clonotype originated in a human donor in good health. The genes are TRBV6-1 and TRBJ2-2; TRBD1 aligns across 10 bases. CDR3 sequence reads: CASSDGQGGVTGELFF. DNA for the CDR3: TGTGCCAGCAGTGACGGACAGGGGGGTGTCACCGGGGAGCTGTTTTTT.